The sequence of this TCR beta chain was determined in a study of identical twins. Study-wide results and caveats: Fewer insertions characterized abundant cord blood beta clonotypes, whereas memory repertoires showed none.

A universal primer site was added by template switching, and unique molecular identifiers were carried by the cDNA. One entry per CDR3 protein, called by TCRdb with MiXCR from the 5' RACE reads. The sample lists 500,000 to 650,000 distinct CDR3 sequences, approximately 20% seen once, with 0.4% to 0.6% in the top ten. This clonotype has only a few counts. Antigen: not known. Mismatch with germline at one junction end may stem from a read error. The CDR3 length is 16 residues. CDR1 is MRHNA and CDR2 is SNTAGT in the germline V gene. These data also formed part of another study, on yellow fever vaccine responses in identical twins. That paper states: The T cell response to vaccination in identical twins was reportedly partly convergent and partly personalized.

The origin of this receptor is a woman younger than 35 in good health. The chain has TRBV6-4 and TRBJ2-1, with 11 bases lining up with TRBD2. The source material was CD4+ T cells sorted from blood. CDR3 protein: CASSDYGTSGYNEQFF. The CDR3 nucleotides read TGTGCCAGCAGCGACTACGGGACTAGCGGTTACAATGAGCAGTTCTTC.